This T cell receptor beta chain came from a study of cytomegalovirus exposure and HLA in healthy donors. To note about this clone: What it recognizes is unknown.

After removal of 2 bases from V and 4 bases from J, the junction contained 2 bases not matched to a gene. Per germline, CDR1 PRHDT and CDR2 FYEKMQ (reference sequence). The CDR3 is 14 amino acids. Study findings and constraints: The authors later linked a missense DCLRE1C variant to TCR beta V- and J-gene trimming.

With 60 Vbeta and 13 Jbeta primers, the PCR was carried out. Methods used by the authors: In a later analysis, about 9.9 million of 65 million to 90 million unique beta chains occurred in at least two donors. TCRdb's table, derived via immunoSEQ multiplex PCR, lists solely in-frame clones and lacks some. From that table come the V and J calls and clone size; the DNA was used to work out D and trimming. This table holds approximately 130,000 clones, around 74% found once. V is TRBV13 and J is TRBJ1-3; 7 bases match TRBD1. The sequence derives from a man aged 25-45 years in good health and CMV-seronegative. Source material: PBMCs. The CDR3 is CASSLRTGGNTIYF. CDR3 in DNA: TGTGCCAGCAGCTTACGGACAGGCGGAAACACCATATATTTT.